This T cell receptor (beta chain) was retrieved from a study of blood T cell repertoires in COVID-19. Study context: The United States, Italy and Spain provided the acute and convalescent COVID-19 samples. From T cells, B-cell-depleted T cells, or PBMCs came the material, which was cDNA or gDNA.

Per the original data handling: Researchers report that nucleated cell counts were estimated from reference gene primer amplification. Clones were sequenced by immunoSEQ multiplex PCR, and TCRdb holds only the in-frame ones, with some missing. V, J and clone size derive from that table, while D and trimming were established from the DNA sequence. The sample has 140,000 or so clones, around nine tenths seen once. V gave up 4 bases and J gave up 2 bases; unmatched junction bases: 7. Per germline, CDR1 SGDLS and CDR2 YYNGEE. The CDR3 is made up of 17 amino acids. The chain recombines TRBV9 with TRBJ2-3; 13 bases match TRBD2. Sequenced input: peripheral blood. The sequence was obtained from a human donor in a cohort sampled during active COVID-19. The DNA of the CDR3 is TGTGCCAGCAGCTCCCGGACTAGCGGGGGATCCACAGATACGCAGTATTTT. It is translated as CASSSRTSGGSTDTQYF.